The entry below describes one T cell receptor (beta chain). The data originate from a study of T cells in Graves' hyperthyroidism and ophthalmopathy. Study-wide background: Prior to any treatment, at the point of initial diagnosis, peripheral blood was collected.

The CDR3 has 14 amino acids. The V gene lost 4 bases and the J gene lost 5 bases, with 14 bases spanning the gap. Germline V gives CDR1 MGHRA, CDR2 YSYEKL. With a duration under 2 months, the hyperthyroidism was newly diagnosed in patients aged 18 to 65. More than 9.5 ml fresh peripheral blood yielded the PBMCs. The TCR beta CDR3 regions underwent amplification using RNA transcripts as the source. The study used the HTBI primer set for a first-round RT-PCR of the TCR CDR3. TCRdb re-derived calls from the multiplex PCR reads in MiXCR, one entry per CDR3 protein. The table includes about 560,000 distinct CDR3 sequences, over 15% detected once.

This clonotype originated in a woman aged 18 to 35 with Graves' hyperthyroidism. The sample taken for sequencing was blood. The chain has TRBV4-1 and TRBJ2-5; D ambiguous. The CDR3 is CASSPRGQNETQYF. In nucleotides, the CDR3 is TGCGCCAGCAGCCCCCGCGGCCAGAACGAGACCCAGTACTTC.